The 23 T cell receptor beta chains listed next were all sequenced from one sample in a study of blood T cells in healthy people across ages. Through a sample-barcoded 5' primer and a J-beta primer mix, a second PCR was run for roughly 6 to 11 cycles. TCRdb itself ran the 5' RACE reads through MiXCR, one entry per CDR3 protein. The data contain about 930,000 distinct CDR3 sequences, 25% to 30% of them singletons. This same sample was also taken into another study, of T cells of mothers and their children.

Input material: blood. All receptors come from a woman in her forties in good health.

The chain's CDR3 is CASETGPYNSPLHF. CDR3 in DNA: TGTGCCAGCGAGACAGGGCCCTATAATTCACCCCTCCACTTT. The chain joins TRBV7-2 to TRBJ1-6; 7 bases agree with TRBD1. The length of the CDR3 is 14 residues. In germline, CDR1 is SGHTA, CDR2 FQGNSA. The V and J ends lost 8 bases and 2 bases, in that order; junction bases with no gene match: 3.

The V call is TRBV5-1, the J call TRBJ1-4, with no clear D. The germline V gene encodes CDR1 SGHRS and CDR2 YFSETQ. The CDR3 spans 11 residues. With 7 bases removed from V and 7 bases from J, the gap between germline ends came to 8 bases. The CDR3 sequence: CASSEGEKLFF. The DNA of the CDR3 is TGCGCCAGCTCCGAGGGTGAAAAACTGTTTTTT.

Only a few counts were recorded for this clonotype. V and J are TRBV29-1 and TRBJ2-3, with 10 bases aligning to TRBD1. Germline V gives CDR1 SQVTM, CDR2 ANQGSEA. The CDR3 consists of 14 residues. V trimming: 8 bases; J trimming: 3 bases; junction bases outside the gene matches: 8. The CDR3 DNA sequence: TGCAGCATCAGACAGGGGGCGAAGACAGATACGCAGTATTTT. Translation gives CSIRQGAKTDTQYF.

This clonotype has more than one count but fewer than ten. The chain uses TRBV6-5 and TRBJ2-3; no definite D call. CDR3 size: 15 residues. Germline CDR1 and CDR2: MNHEY and SVGAGI. V lost 0 bases and J 4 bases, leaving 11 bases between the germline ends. In DNA, the CDR3 is TGTGCCAGCAGTTACTCCCCCTGGGTGGCAGATACGCAGTATTTT. Its translation is CASSYSPWVADTQYF.

This rearrangement joins TRBV7-9 to TRBJ1-1; tentative D call: TRBD1 (5 bases). Germline V gene data show CDR1 as SEHNR and CDR2 as FQNEAQ (reference sequence). The length of the CDR3 is 14 residues. Trimming took 1 base from V and 5 from J, leaving 11 bases between them. The CDR3 sequence: CASSLGAGRTEAFF. In DNA form, the CDR3 reads TGTGCCAGCAGCTTAGGTGCAGGGCGGACTGAAGCTTTCTTT.

This clonotype came up a few times. This sequence joins TRBV7-9 and TRBJ1-2; 7 nucleotides align to TRBD1. The germline V gene encodes CDR1 SEHNR and CDR2 FQNEAQ (reference sequence). The ends lost 5 bases at V and 2 bases at J; junction bases unmatched: 8. The CDR3 runs 15 residues. CDR3 loop: CASSPQTGSNYGYTF. The CDR3 DNA sequence: TGTGCCAGCAGCCCGCAGACAGGGTCCAACTATGGCTACACCTTC.

This clonotype has at least ten counts. The chain employs TRBV20-1 and TRBJ2-1; D could derive from TRBD1 or TRBD2 (6 bases each). The ends were cut back, 6 bases at V and 4 bases at J, with 13 bases in the middle. Germline V lookup: CDR1 DFQATT, CDR2 SNEGSKA (reference sequence). This CDR3 is built from 13 residues. CDR3 bases: TGCAGTGCCGCGGGACAAGATTACAATGAGCAGTTCTTC. Amino acids: CSAAGQDYNEQFF.

This clonotype is a singleton in its sample. The chain carries TRBV7-8 and TRBJ1-1; D call uncertain. The CDR3 covers 18 residues. V lost 0 bases and J 0 bases, leaving 17 bases between the germline ends. Germline V CDR1 and CDR2: SGHVS, FQNEAQ. CDR3 region: CASSLAHRYRTLNTEAFF. The CDR3 DNA follows: TGTGCCAGCAGCTTAGCGCACCGGTACAGAACTTTGAACACTGAAGCTTTCTTT. Full variable domain (outside the CDR3, taken from reference TRBV7-8 and TRBJ1-1): GAGVSQSPRYKVAKRGQDVALRCDPISGHVSLFWYQQALGQGPEFLTYFQNEAQLDKSGLPSDRFFAERPEGSVSTLKIQRTQQEDSAVYLCASSLAHRYRTLNTEAFFGQGTRLTVV.

As concerns this clonotype: This may come from a read error, since a much larger clone is one base off. The rearrangement joins TRBV5-1 to TRBJ2-5; 10 bases are a match to TRBD2. V was pared by 7 bases and J by 11 bases, with 17 bases of the junction left unmatched. This CDR3 contains 15 residues. Germline-derived CDR1 and CDR2 are SGHRS and YFSETQ. Written as DNA, the CDR3 is TGCGCCAGCGGAGAAACTAGCGGGGTTAGGGGAGAGCAGTACTTC. Encoded protein: CASGETSGVRGEQYF.

This clonotype was picked up many times. A read error is possible here, since a much larger clone lies one base away. CDR3 in amino acids: CASRGLAGGTLYNEQYF. As DNA, the CDR3 is TGTGCCAGCAGGGGACTAGCGGGGGGGACCCTCTACAATGAGCAGTACTTC. The chain is built from TRBV12-3 or TRBV12-4 and TRBJ2-7; 16 bases are shared with TRBD2. V was clipped by 6 bases and J by 7 bases; unmatched bases: 12. The CDR3 contains 17 residues.

This rearrangement joins TRBV7-9 to TRBJ2-1; D is unresolved. CDR3 length: 12 residues. V lost 3 bases and J lost 6, with 6 bases in between. The V gene's germline CDR1 is SEHNR and CDR2 FQNEAQ (reference sequence). The DNA for the CDR3 is TGTGCCAGCAGCTTGACGACCAATGAGCAGTTCTTC. This sequence encodes CASSLTTNEQFF.

This clonotype was seen more than once but under ten times. The V call is TRBV29-1, the J call TRBJ2-2; TRBD2 matches at 7 bases. The ends lost 5 bases at V and 0 bases at J; junction bases unmatched: 12. Germline loops: CDR1 SQVTM, CDR2 ANQGSEA. There are 17 residues in the CDR3. This CDR3 is CSVPPDRDYPNTGELFF. The DNA for the CDR3 is TGCAGCGTTCCCCCTGACCGGGACTACCCGAACACCGGGGAGCTGTTTTTT.

About this clonotype: One junction end disagrees with the germline gene, perhaps due to a read error. The chain recombines TRBV5-1 with TRBJ2-3, with D possibly being TRBD2 (5 bases). CDR3 length: 16 amino acids. Per germline, CDR1 SGHRS and CDR2 YFSETQ. CDR3 in amino acids: CASSLLRELPTDAQYF. The CDR3 nucleotides read TGTGCCAGCAGCCTACTTCGGGAATTGCCCACAGATGCGCAGTATTTT.

The V gene is TRBV5-1, the J gene TRBJ2-7, with 11 positions matching TRBD1. Per germline, CDR1 SGHRS and CDR2 YFSETQ. Trimming removed 4 bases from V and 6 bases from J; junction bases left unmatched: 9. The CDR3 totals 15 residues. In DNA form, the CDR3 reads TGCGCCAGCAGCGGACGGACAGGGGGCCCTGGCGAGCAGTACTTC. Translating it yields CASSGRTGGPGEQYF.

This clonotype was seen many times. The rearrangement joins TRBV28 to TRBJ2-1; maybe TRBD2 (6 bases). With 3 bases removed from V and 15 bases from J, the gap between germline ends came to 30 bases. The CDR3 extends over 17 amino acids. Germline CDR1 MDHEN, CDR2 SYDVKM. For the CDR3, the DNA is TGTGCCAGCAGTTTCGGTCTCTCCGGGACTGATAATATTGGGTGGTTCTTC. Its protein is CASSFGLSGTDNIGWFF.

This clonotype was counted ten times or more. This CDR3 reads CASSSGSAVYQETQYF. The CDR3 nucleotides read TGTGCCAGCAGTTCGGGTTCCGCGGTGTACCAAGAGACCCAGTACTTC. This rearrangement joins TRBV28 to TRBJ2-5; D ambiguous. Germline CDR1 MDHEN, CDR2 SYDVKM. The CDR3 length is 16 residues. The germline V and J ends were trimmed by 4 bases and 0 bases, with 15 bases remaining between them.

There are many counts of this clonotype. The rearrangement uses TRBV7-2 and TRBJ2-7, with 7 bases identical to TRBD1. The CDR3 covers 14 residues. The V gene end was trimmed by 2 bases and the J gene end by 5 bases; junction bases not matched to a gene: 6. From germline, CDR1 is SGHTA and CDR2 FQGNSA. In DNA, the CDR3 is TGTGCCAGCAGCTTAAGACAGGGCGGCGACGAGCAGTACTTC. Protein sequence: CASSLRQGGDEQYF.

This clonotype came up a few times. The gene calls are TRBV20-1 and TRBJ1-5; 11 positions match TRBD1. The CDR3 is 18 amino acids. V shed 3 bases and J 2 bases; nucleotides not matched to a gene: 12. CDR1 is DFQATT and CDR2 is SNEGSKA in the germline V gene (reference sequence). For the CDR3, the DNA is TGCAGTGCTAGGGGGGTGGGACAGGGGGTGATCGGCAATCAGCCCCAGCATTTT. Translated, it gives CSARGVGQGVIGNQPQHF.

V and J are TRBV29-1 and TRBJ2-7; TRBD2 agrees at 8 bases. Losses at the gene ends were 1 base for V and 4 bases for J; bases not matched to a gene: 6. Germline loops: CDR1 SQVTM, CDR2 ANQGSEA. The CDR3 spans 14 residues. CDR3 bases: TGCAGCGTTGAAGGGAGCGGGAGTGGATACGAGCAGTACTTC. Translating gives CSVEGSGSGYEQYF.

A note on this clonotype: A much bigger clone sits one base away, suggesting this may be a read error. The chain recombines TRBV5-1 with TRBJ2-7; no definite D call. The CDR3 has 13 amino acids. The germline V gene encodes CDR1 SGHRS and CDR2 YFSETQ. V was cut by 5 bases and J by 0 bases, with 9 bases left in between. This CDR3 reads CASRDFSSYEQYF. Here the CDR3 DNA reads TGCGCCAGCAGGGATTTTAGCTCCTACGAGCAGTACTTC.

A few counts support this clonotype. J is TRBJ2-6 and V is TRBV28; TRBD1 aligns across 7 bases. Per the germline V gene, CDR1 is MDHEN and CDR2 is SYDVKM. J gave up 1 base and V 6 bases, and 6 bases lay outside the gene matches. This CDR3 contains 16 residues. CDR3 nucleotide sequence: TGTGCCAGCAGGGGGCAGGGGGAGTCTGGGGCCAACGTCCTGACTTTC. Translating gives CASRGQGESGANVLTF. The whole variable domain, remainder taken from reference TRBV28 and TRBJ2-6, is DVKVTQSSRYLVKRTGEKVFLECVQDMDHENMFWYRQDPGLGLRLIYFSYDVKMKEKGDIPEGYSVSREKKERFSLILESASTNQTSMYLCASRGQGESGANVLTFGAGSRLTVL.

This clonotype has just a few counts. The chain uses TRBV9 and TRBJ1-2; 7 positions match TRBD1. The J segment lost 7 bases and the V segment lost 0 bases, leaving 9 bases of the junction unmatched. The CDR3 is 15 residues long. CDR1 is SGDLS and CDR2 is YYNGEE in the germline V gene. DNA of the CDR3: TGTGCCAGCAGCGTAGAGGGGGCTGTAGGATTTGGCTACACCTTC. It translates to CASSVEGAVGFGYTF.

The chain joins TRBV5-1 to TRBJ1-1; TRBD1 matches at 11 bases. This CDR3 comprises 17 residues. Germline lookup yields CDR1 SGHRS and CDR2 YFSETQ. V lost 4 bases to trimming and J lost 0 bases; unmatched junction nucleotides: 8. This chain's CDR3 is CASSAWDRGGMNTEAFF. CDR3 bases: TGCGCCAGCAGCGCGTGGGACAGGGGGGGGATGAACACTGAAGCTTTCTTT.